The rows below give T cell receptor beta chains drawn from one sample of a study of blood T cell repertoires in COVID-19. Clones were read by immunoSEQ multiplex PCR, and TCRdb kept only the in-frame ones, dropping some. The sample yields around 190,000 clones, around 89% seen once. Sequencing was performed on peripheral blood. The source of these receptors is a young man who had recovered from COVID-19. The CDR3 runs from the conserved cysteine through the conserved F or W. A D gene is named only where the DNA matches it firmly. Clone sizes are given selectively: once, few, many, or a class where the clone is expanded.

j_gene: TRBJ1-5; abundance: NA; v_gene: TRBV12-3/TRBV12-4; d_gene: TRBD1; CDR3aa: CASTTTGDQPQHF; CDR3nt: TGTGCCAGCACCACGACAGGGGATCAGCCCCAGCATTTT
j_gene: TRBJ2-1; abundance: NA; v_gene: TRBV7-2; d_gene: TRBD2; CDR3aa: CASSSAGLAGVREQFF; CDR3nt: TGTGCCAGCAGCTCGGCGGGACTAGCGGGAGTCCGGGAGCAGTTCTTC
j_gene: TRBJ2-5; abundance: NA; v_gene: TRBV28; d_gene: NA; CDR3aa: CASSFPAAQETQYF; CDR3nt: TGTGCCAGCAGTTTCCCCGCGGCCCAAGAGACCCAGTACTTC
j_gene: TRBJ2-7; abundance: NA; v_gene: TRBV7-9; d_gene: TRBD2; CDR3aa: CASSLWTSGPYEQYF; CDR3nt: TGTGCCAGCAGCTTGTGGACTAGCGGCCCCTACGAGCAGTACTTC
j_gene: TRBJ2-1; abundance: NA; v_gene: TRBV30; d_gene: NA; CDR3aa: CAWSVRGSNEQFF; CDR3nt: TGTGCCTGGAGTGTCCGGGGTTCAAATGAGCAGTTCTTC
j_gene: TRBJ2-6; abundance: NA; v_gene: TRBV19; d_gene: NA; CDR3aa: CASSIAQSSGANVLTF; CDR3nt: TGTGCCAGTAGTATAGCCCAGTCCTCTGGGGCCAACGTCCTGACTTTC
j_gene: TRBJ2-2; abundance: NA; v_gene: TRBV19; d_gene: NA; CDR3aa: CASNADYRPGELFF; CDR3nt: TGTGCCAGTAATGCGGACTACCGCCCCGGGGAGCTGTTTTTT
j_gene: TRBJ2-7; abundance: NA; v_gene: TRBV18; d_gene: TRBD1; CDR3aa: CASSPILGQGAEEQYF; CDR3nt: TGTGCCAGCTCACCAATACTAGGACAGGGGGCAGAAGAGCAGTACTTC
j_gene: TRBJ2-7; abundance: NA; v_gene: TRBV2; d_gene: NA; CDR3aa: CASSARTISYEQYF; CDR3nt: TGTGCCAGCAGTGCCCGGACTATCTCCTACGAGCAGTACTTC
j_gene: TRBJ2-5; abundance: NA; v_gene: TRBV9; d_gene: TRBD2; CDR3aa: CASGGGSPETQYF; CDR3nt: TGTGCCAGCGGCGGCGGGAGTCCGGAGACCCAGTACTTC
j_gene: TRBJ1-2; abundance: once; v_gene: TRBV14; d_gene: NA; CDR3aa: CASSPQTDYGYTF; CDR3nt: TGTGCCAGCAGCCCACAGACAGACTATGGCTACACCTTC
j_gene: TRBJ1-4; abundance: NA; v_gene: TRBV6-2/TRBV6-3; d_gene: TRBD1; CDR3aa: CASSYPEEGAPNEKLFF; CDR3nt: TGTGCCAGCAGTTACCCAGAAGAGGGGGCACCTAATGAAAAACTGTTTTTT
j_gene: TRBJ2-3; abundance: NA; v_gene: TRBV24-1; d_gene: TRBD2; CDR3aa: CATTPTSGSRDTQYF; CDR3nt: TGTGCCACCACCCCAACTAGCGGGAGTAGAGATACGCAGTATTTT
j_gene: TRBJ1-4; abundance: NA; v_gene: TRBV9; d_gene: TRBD1; CDR3aa: CASSKGATNEKLFF; CDR3nt: TGTGCCAGCAGCAAGGGGGCGACTAATGAAAAACTGTTTTTT
j_gene: TRBJ1-1; abundance: NA; v_gene: TRBV15; d_gene: NA; CDR3aa: CATSRQGHTEAFF; CDR3nt: TGTGCCACCAGCAGGCAGGGACATACTGAAGCTTTCTTT
j_gene: TRBJ1-1; abundance: NA; v_gene: TRBV5-4; d_gene: NA; CDR3aa: CASTWGRGTEAFF; CDR3nt: TGTGCCAGCACCTGGGGAAGAGGGACTGAAGCTTTCTTT
j_gene: TRBJ2-3; abundance: once; v_gene: TRBV6-2/TRBV6-3; d_gene: TRBD1; CDR3aa: CASSYTGAFTDTQYF; CDR3nt: TGTGCCAGCAGTTACACAGGGGCCTTCACAGATACGCAGTATTTT
j_gene: TRBJ2-1; abundance: NA; v_gene: TRBV6-5; d_gene: TRBD2; CDR3aa: CASSYRREGRNEQFF; CDR3nt: TGTGCCAGCAGTTATCGGCGGGAGGGCCGCAATGAGCAGTTCTTC
j_gene: TRBJ2-2; abundance: NA; v_gene: TRBV7-6; d_gene: NA; CDR3aa: CASSITGSSYTGELFF; CDR3nt: TGTGCCAGCAGCATAACAGGGTCGTCCTACACCGGGGAGCTGTTTTTT
j_gene: TRBJ2-5; abundance: NA; v_gene: TRBV5-1; d_gene: TRBD2; CDR3aa: CASSLWTSGGQETQYF; CDR3nt: TGCGCCAGCAGCTTATGGACTAGCGGGGGCCAAGAGACCCAGTACTTC
j_gene: TRBJ2-1; abundance: few; v_gene: TRBV9; d_gene: NA; CDR3aa: CASSPSGNYNEQFF; CDR3nt: TGTGCCAGCAGCCCCTCGGGAAACTACAATGAGCAGTTCTTC
j_gene: TRBJ2-1; abundance: NA; v_gene: TRBV9; d_gene: NA; CDR3aa: CASSADLLGHRNNEQFF; CDR3nt: TGTGCCAGCAGCGCCGACCTTTTGGGACACAGAAACAATGAGCAGTTCTTC
j_gene: TRBJ2-1; abundance: NA; v_gene: TRBV9; d_gene: TRBD2; CDR3aa: CASSVGLAGADEQFF; CDR3nt: TGTGCCAGCAGCGTGGGACTAGCGGGAGCTGATGAGCAGTTCTTC
j_gene: TRBJ2-3; abundance: NA; v_gene: TRBV27; d_gene: TRBD2; CDR3aa: CASSLLADYTDTQYF; CDR3nt: TGTGCCAGCAGTTTACTAGCGGACTACACAGATACGCAGTATTTT
j_gene: TRBJ2-1; abundance: NA; v_gene: TRBV7-9; d_gene: TRBD2; CDR3aa: CASSASGTSNEQFF; CDR3nt: TGTGCCAGCAGCGCCTCCGGGACTAGCAATGAGCAGTTCTTC
j_gene: TRBJ2-6; abundance: NA; v_gene: TRBV6-2/TRBV6-3; d_gene: TRBD1; CDR3aa: CASSYSTGGAPGANVLTF; CDR3nt: TGTGCCAGCAGTTACTCTACAGGGGGCGCTCCTGGGGCCAACGTCCTGACTTTC
j_gene: TRBJ2-1; abundance: NA; v_gene: TRBV7-3; d_gene: NA; CDR3aa: CASSYGVERQFF; CDR3nt: TGTGCCAGCAGCTACGGGGTGGAGCGTCAGTTCTTC
j_gene: TRBJ2-7; abundance: NA; v_gene: TRBV29-1; d_gene: NA; CDR3aa: CSVGLRDPYEQYF; CDR3nt: TGCAGCGTAGGGCTGCGGGACCCCTACGAGCAGTACTTC
j_gene: TRBJ2-1; abundance: NA; v_gene: TRBV11-3; d_gene: TRBD2; CDR3aa: CASSPRASGLNEQFF; CDR3nt: TGTGCCAGCAGCCCCCGGGCTAGCGGCTTAAATGAGCAGTTCTTC
j_gene: TRBJ1-5; abundance: NA; v_gene: TRBV7-2; d_gene: NA; CDR3aa: CASSSSGTQNQPQHF; CDR3nt: TGTGCCAGCAGTTCCTCCGGGACACAGAATCAGCCCCAGCATTTT
j_gene: TRBJ1-6; abundance: once; v_gene: TRBV5-4; d_gene: NA; CDR3aa: CASSPRGGGDSPLHF; CDR3nt: TGTGCCAGCAGTCCCAGGGGTGGAGGAGACTCACCCCTCCACTTT
j_gene: TRBJ2-2; abundance: once; v_gene: TRBV11-3; d_gene: NA; CDR3aa: CASSLYSRANTGELFF; CDR3nt: TGTGCCAGCAGCTTATATTCCAGGGCGAACACCGGGGAGCTGTTTTTT
j_gene: TRBJ1-1; abundance: once; v_gene: TRBV28; d_gene: NA; CDR3aa: CASSFWGVRTEAFF; CDR3nt: TGTGCCAGCAGTTTCTGGGGGGTTCGGACTGAAGCTTTCTTT
j_gene: TRBJ2-1; abundance: NA; v_gene: TRBV4-3; d_gene: TRBD2; CDR3aa: CASSQVLGLGYYNEQFF; CDR3nt: TGCGCCAGCAGCCAAGTTCTAGGACTAGGCTACTACAATGAGCAGTTCTTC
j_gene: TRBJ2-5; abundance: few; v_gene: TRBV4-2; d_gene: TRBD2; CDR3aa: CARLPTSGQETQYF; CDR3nt: TGTGCCAGACTTCCGACTAGCGGTCAAGAGACCCAGTACTTC
j_gene: TRBJ2-2; abundance: NA; v_gene: TRBV2; d_gene: TRBD1; CDR3aa: CASSGQGAPTGELFF; CDR3nt: TGTGCCAGCAGCGGACAGGGGGCGCCCACCGGGGAGCTGTTTTTT
j_gene: TRBJ2-2; abundance: NA; v_gene: TRBV2; d_gene: TRBD1; CDR3aa: CATGQANTGELFF; CDR3nt: TGTGCCACCGGACAGGCGAACACCGGGGAGCTGTTTTTT
j_gene: TRBJ2-1; abundance: NA; v_gene: TRBV4-3; d_gene: TRBD2; CDR3aa: CASSQSGRGHYNEQFF; CDR3nt: TGCGCCAGCAGCCAATCTGGGAGGGGTCACTACAATGAGCAGTTCTTC
j_gene: TRBJ1-5; abundance: once; v_gene: TRBV9; d_gene: NA; CDR3aa: CASSVGVYQPQHF; CDR3nt: TGTGCCAGCAGCGTAGGAGTTTATCAGCCCCAGCATTTT
j_gene: TRBJ2-2; abundance: NA; v_gene: TRBV7-9; d_gene: TRBD1; CDR3aa: CASSPHRDRFSLGELFF; CDR3nt: TGTGCCAGCAGCCCCCACCGGGACAGGTTTTCGCTCGGGGAGCTGTTTTTT
j_gene: TRBJ2-1; abundance: NA; v_gene: TRBV24-1; d_gene: TRBD1; CDR3aa: CATSDPGTSHRGNEQFF; CDR3nt: TGTGCCACCAGTGACCCCGGGACCTCACACAGGGGCAATGAGCAGTTCTTC
j_gene: TRBJ2-5; abundance: NA; v_gene: TRBV6-1; d_gene: NA; CDR3aa: CASSADQQGLRKTQYF; CDR3nt: TGTGCCAGCAGTGCAGACCAGCAGGGCCTTCGTAAGACCCAGTACTTC
j_gene: TRBJ1-1; abundance: once; v_gene: TRBV19; d_gene: NA; CDR3aa: CASRIGARMNTEAFF; CDR3nt: TGTGCCAGTAGGATAGGCGCTAGAATGAACACTGAAGCTTTCTTT
j_gene: TRBJ2-7; abundance: NA; v_gene: TRBV7-9; d_gene: NA; CDR3aa: CASSFSAYEQYF; CDR3nt: TGTGCCAGCAGCTTCAGCGCCTACGAGCAGTACTTC
j_gene: TRBJ2-7; abundance: NA; v_gene: TRBV11-2; d_gene: TRBD1; CDR3aa: CASSPDRVSSYEQYF; CDR3nt: TGTGCCAGCAGCCCCGACAGGGTTAGCTCCTACGAGCAGTACTTC
j_gene: TRBJ1-5; abundance: NA; v_gene: TRBV2; d_gene: TRBD1; CDR3aa: CASSEVGTGYQPQHF; CDR3nt: TGTGCCAGCAGTGAAGTTGGGACAGGGTATCAGCCCCAGCATTTT
j_gene: TRBJ2-1; abundance: NA; v_gene: TRBV7-2; d_gene: TRBD2; CDR3aa: CASSLGSGSADEQFF; CDR3nt: TGTGCCAGCAGCTTAGGCAGCGGGAGCGCCGATGAGCAGTTCTTC
j_gene: TRBJ2-3; abundance: NA; v_gene: TRBV5-4; d_gene: NA; CDR3aa: CASSLVGAPDTQYF; CDR3nt: TGTGCCAGCAGCTTGGTAGGGGCCCCAGATACGCAGTATTTT
j_gene: TRBJ2-1; abundance: NA; v_gene: TRBV7-9; d_gene: TRBD1; CDR3aa: CASSSPGTGHNEQFF; CDR3nt: TGTGCCAGCAGCTCACCCGGGACAGGCCACAATGAGCAGTTCTTC
j_gene: TRBJ2-1; abundance: few; v_gene: TRBV9; d_gene: NA; CDR3aa: CASSEGRNEQFF; CDR3nt: TGTGCCAGCAGTGAGGGCAGGAATGAGCAGTTCTTC
j_gene: TRBJ1-5; abundance: once; v_gene: TRBV28; d_gene: NA; CDR3aa: CASSFRTGQPQHF; CDR3nt: TGTGCCAGCAGTTTCAGGACGGGACAGCCCCAGCATTTT
j_gene: TRBJ2-2; abundance: NA; v_gene: TRBV19; d_gene: NA; CDR3aa: CASYRYTGELFF; CDR3nt: TGTGCCAGTTACAGGTACACCGGGGAGCTGTTTTTT
j_gene: TRBJ2-5; abundance: NA; v_gene: TRBV9; d_gene: TRBD2; CDR3aa: CASSVASGGGETQYF; CDR3nt: TGTGCCAGCAGCGTAGCTTCGGGAGGCGGGGAGACCCAGTACTTC
j_gene: TRBJ1-1; abundance: NA; v_gene: TRBV5-6; d_gene: NA; CDR3aa: CASSLAGNTEAFF; CDR3nt: TGTGCCAGCAGCTTGGCGGGGAACACTGAAGCTTTCTTT